These T cell receptor beta chains were read from a single sample in a study of identical twins. TCRdb re-derived calls from the 5' RACE reads in MiXCR, one entry per CDR3 protein. This repertoire shows approximately 700,000 distinct CDR3 sequences, 15% to 20% found once; its top ten account for around 13%. These data were also filed under a second study, of T cells expressing NK-cell markers.

Sequencing used PBMCs. These receptors originate from a young woman in good health. The CDR3 runs from the conserved cysteine through the conserved F or W. D genes are given only for firm matches. A row's size may be missing; if present it is once, few, many or a size class.

NA,TRBJ2-7,TRBV6-1,NA,TGTGCCAGCAGTGAAGAAATGACCTACGAGCAGTACTTC,CASSEEMTYEQYF
NA,TRBJ2-3,TRBV5-1,TRBD2,TGCGCCAGCAGCTGGTCACTAGCGGGAAACACAGATACGCAGTATTTT,CASSWSLAGNTDTQYF
NA,TRBJ1-5,TRBV18,NA,TGTGCCAGCTCACCGGGGAGAGGGGGAAGTAATCAGCCCCAGCATTTT,CASSPGRGGSNQPQHF
few,TRBJ2-7,TRBV9,NA,TGTGCCAGCAGCGGTCCGAGCTCCTACGAGCAGTACTTC,CASSGPSSYEQYF
NA,TRBJ2-7,TRBV27,NA,TGTGCCAGCAGTTTAAGGGGGTTTTCCTACGAGCAGTACTTC,CASSLRGFSYEQYF
few,TRBJ2-7,TRBV2,TRBD2,TGTGCCAGCAGATTAGGGAGGGCCTTTTACGAGCAGTACTTC,CASRLGRAFYEQYF
NA,TRBJ2-7,TRBV11-2,TRBD1,TGTGCCAGCAGCTTAGATGGGACAGAAAGCTCCTACGAGCAGTACTTC,CASSLDGTESSYEQYF
few,TRBJ1-5,TRBV4-3,NA,TGCGCCAGCAGCCAAGATTTAGGTTCAGGGTTGAACAATCAGCCCCAGCATTTT,CASSQDLGSGLNNQPQHF
few,TRBJ1-2,TRBV12-3/TRBV12-4,NA,TGTGCCAGCAGTTTTCTAGGGGAGCCTGGCTACACCTTC,CASSFLGEPGYTF
NA,TRBJ2-1,TRBV4-1,TRBD1,TGCGCCAGCAGCCAAGGGGTGACAGGGGGAAATGAGCAGTTCTTC,CASSQGVTGGNEQFF
few,TRBJ2-7,TRBV20-1,NA,TGCAGTGCTCCCCTGGGACTGGCCGGCTACGAGCAGTACTTC,CSAPLGLAGYEQYF
NA,TRBJ2-3,TRBV29-1,TRBD2,TGCAGCGTTGAGGGGACTAGGGGAACAGATACGCAGTATTTT,CSVEGTRGTDTQYF
few,TRBJ1-4,TRBV19,TRBD1,TGTGCCAGTAGTACCTTACAGGGGATAACTAATGAAAAACTGTTTTTT,CASSTLQGITNEKLFF
many,TRBJ2-7,TRBV7-8,TRBD2,TGTGCCAGCAGCTCCGACGGGAGGAGCTCCTACGAGCAGTACTTC,CASSSDGRSSYEQYF
NA,TRBJ2-5,TRBV20-1,TRBD1,TGCAGTGCTAGTGGCCCCAGGGGGCGAAAGGCGACCCAGTACTTC,CSASGPRGRKATQYF
NA,TRBJ1-1,TRBV27,NA,TGTGCCAGCAGGGCCACAGGGATGGGTGAAGCTTTCTTT,CASRATGMGEAFF
few,TRBJ1-1,TRBV6-2/TRBV6-3,NA,TGTGCCAGCAGTTCGGACCTTGGGACTGAAGCTTTCTTT,CASSSDLGTEAFF
few,TRBJ2-5,TRBV5-1,TRBD2,TGCGCCAGCAGCTTGGGGACTAGCTCGTCAGAGACCCAGTACTTC,CASSLGTSSSETQYF
NA,TRBJ2-5,TRBV20-1,TRBD1,TGCAGTGCTCGCCCGACAGGGCGTCAAGAGACCCAGTACTTC,CSARPTGRQETQYF
NA,TRBJ2-3,TRBV7-3,NA,TGTGCCAGCAGCTTAACAGGGGCCCGGGATACGCAGTATTTT,CASSLTGARDTQYF
NA,TRBJ1-6,TRBV12-3/TRBV12-4,NA,TGTGCCAGCAGTCCGCAGGAGTCACCCCTCCACTTT,CASSPQESPLHF
few,TRBJ2-1,TRBV6-4,NA,TGTGCCAGCAGTTTTCAGATCGACAATGAGCAGTTCTTC,CASSFQIDNEQFF
NA,TRBJ2-1,TRBV7-2,TRBD2,TGTGCCAGCATTCCTTCCCCGGGAGGCAGGAATGAGCAGTTCTTC,CASIPSPGGRNEQFF
few,TRBJ2-7,TRBV18,NA,TGTGCCAGCTCACCCGAGCTAGTCGGCGAGCAGTACTTC,CASSPELVGEQYF
NA,TRBJ1-6,TRBV25-1,NA,TGTGCCAGCAGTGAGCCTGGGCAGGGACGGAATTCACCCCTCCACTTT,CASSEPGQGRNSPLHF
NA,TRBJ2-7,TRBV12-3/TRBV12-4,NA,TGTGCCAGCAGTTACGCCGGGACTCTGTCGTACGAGCAGTACTTC,CASSYAGTLSYEQYF
few,TRBJ2-3,TRBV25-1,NA,TGTGCCAGCAGTGCGGGTGCGCAGTATTTT,CASSAGAQYF
NA,TRBJ2-5,TRBV7-2,TRBD2,TGTGCCAGCAGCCCTCAAGCGGGACAAGAGACCCAGTACTTC,CASSPQAGQETQYF
NA,TRBJ2-3,TRBV20-1,TRBD2,TGCAGTGCTAGAGATCGAAGCGGGAGGGGTATCAGGACAGATACGCAGTATTTT,CSARDRSGRGIRTDTQYF
few,TRBJ1-6,TRBV12-3/TRBV12-4,NA,TGTGCCTCCCGCAGGGACCCCTATAATTCACCCCTCCACTTT,CASRRDPYNSPLHF
NA,TRBJ2-3,TRBV7-9,NA,TGTGCCAGCAGCTTAGCGAGGGGGGGAGGAGATACGCAGTATTTT,CASSLARGGGDTQYF
few,TRBJ2-6,TRBV6-5,NA,TGTGCCAGCAGTTACTCGAGTGTGGGTGGGGCCAACGTCCTGACTTTC,CASSYSSVGGANVLTF
many,TRBJ1-1,TRBV5-1,TRBD1,TGCGCCAGCAGCTGGGGGGACAGGGACAACACTGAAGCTTTCTTT,CASSWGDRDNTEAFF
NA,TRBJ2-7,TRBV2,TRBD1,TGTGCCGGGGGGGACAGGGACTCCTACGAGCAGTACTTC,CAGGDRDSYEQYF
few,TRBJ1-6,TRBV6-1,NA,TGTGCCAGCCGACCCTGGAACAGGGTGGGATCCAATTCACCCCTCCACTTT,CASRPWNRVGSNSPLHF
once,TRBJ2-2,TRBV7-8,NA,TGTGCCAGCAGTACCATCAGGGGCGACACCGGGGAGCTGTTTTTT,CASSTIRGDTGELFF
NA,TRBJ2-5,TRBV12-3/TRBV12-4,NA,TGTGCCAGCAGCCGACAGAGATTAGAGACCCAGTACTTC,CASSRQRLETQYF
NA,TRBJ2-7,TRBV20-1,NA,TGCAGTGCCCTAACGGGTGGGAGCGAGCAGTACTTC,CSALTGGSEQYF
NA,TRBJ2-7,TRBV6-1,TRBD1,TGTGCCAGCAGGAATCCGGGACAGGGGGGCCACGAGCAGTACTTC,CASRNPGQGGHEQYF
NA,TRBJ1-2,TRBV4-3,NA,TGCGCCAGCAGCCAAGACAGGGGTTCGTTAGGCTACACCTTC,CASSQDRGSLGYTF
few,TRBJ1-1,TRBV12-3/TRBV12-4,NA,TGTGCCAGCAGATTGAGGGGGGGGAGCACTGAAGCTTTCTTT,CASRLRGGSTEAFF
NA,TRBJ2-3,TRBV4-3,TRBD2,TGCGTCAGCAGCCAAGATCTAGCGGGTAGCACAGATACGCAGTATTTT,CVSSQDLAGSTDTQYF
NA,TRBJ2-1,TRBV20-1,TRBD2,TGCAGTGCTAGACGAAGCGGGGAATTGAATGAGCAGTTCTTC,CSARRSGELNEQFF
NA,TRBJ2-2,TRBV29-1,NA,TGCAGCGTTGTAGTTTCCGGGGAGCTGTTTTTT,CSVVVSGELFF
once,TRBJ2-7,TRBV2,NA,TGTGCCAGCAGCCAAAGCCCGGGCAGGGCGTACGAGCAGTACTTC,CASSQSPGRAYEQYF
NA,TRBJ2-1,TRBV20-1,TRBD1,TGCAGTGCTCGAACCCCGACAGGGTCTTCGTACAATGAGCAGTTCTTC,CSARTPTGSSYNEQFF
few,TRBJ2-7,TRBV12-3/TRBV12-4,NA,TGTGCCAGCAGTTTAACGGAGCACGAGCAGTACTTC,CASSLTEHEQYF
NA,TRBJ2-1,TRBV11-2,NA,TGTGCCAGCAGCACGGGTCTCTACTACAATGAGCAGTTCTTC,CASSTGLYYNEQFF
few,TRBJ2-5,TRBV12-3/TRBV12-4,NA,TGTGCCAGCAGTGCTTTTTGGGGCCGAGAGACCCAGTACTTC,CASSAFWGRETQYF
NA,TRBJ1-1,TRBV12-3/TRBV12-4,NA,TGTGCCAGCAGCAGCCGTTTGGGCCTGAACACTGAAGCTTTCTTT,CASSSRLGLNTEAFF
NA,TRBJ2-2,TRBV4-1,NA,TGCGCCAGCAGCCATCCCGGGACGGTGAACACCGGGGAGCTGTTTTTT,CASSHPGTVNTGELFF
few,TRBJ2-5,TRBV29-1,NA,TGCAGCGTTGAGGCGAATCGGAGAGAGACCCAGTACTTC,CSVEANRRETQYF
NA,TRBJ1-2,TRBV7-9,TRBD1,TGTGCCAGCAGCGAAACAGGGGGCCTGCACTATGGCTACACCTTC,CASSETGGLHYGYTF
few,TRBJ1-2,TRBV20-1,TRBD1,TGCAGTCCTCAGGGGGGATACTATGGCTACACCTTC,CSPQGGYYGYTF